This is a list of T cell receptor beta chains from one sample in a study of beta chain features in type 1 diabetes. Generated by immunoSEQ multiplex PCR, the TCRdb table keeps only in-frame clones and is missing some. Of a few hundred thousand clones listed, about 30% are singletons. Sequencing used naive CD4+ T cells from blood. These receptors were obtained from a man between 18 and 29 years old in good health. The CDR3 runs from the conserved cysteine through the conserved F or W.

TRBV7-2,CASRAGPFETNEQFF
TRBV5-1,CASSLGLANEQFF
TRBV29-1,CSVEDAVGRHTEAFF
TRBV30,CAWSPDRGQPQHF
TRBV14,CASSPLLLGAYEQYF
TRBV9,CASSPRAATGGQQYF
TRBV7-8,CASSLAGGGEAFF
TRBV23-1,CASSQSDRGTGANVLTF
TRBV2,CASIMQGSEQFF
TRBV30,CAWSDRQVRANVLTF
TRBV28,CASSLGRPDTQYF
TRBV30,CAWSVLIWGGQFF